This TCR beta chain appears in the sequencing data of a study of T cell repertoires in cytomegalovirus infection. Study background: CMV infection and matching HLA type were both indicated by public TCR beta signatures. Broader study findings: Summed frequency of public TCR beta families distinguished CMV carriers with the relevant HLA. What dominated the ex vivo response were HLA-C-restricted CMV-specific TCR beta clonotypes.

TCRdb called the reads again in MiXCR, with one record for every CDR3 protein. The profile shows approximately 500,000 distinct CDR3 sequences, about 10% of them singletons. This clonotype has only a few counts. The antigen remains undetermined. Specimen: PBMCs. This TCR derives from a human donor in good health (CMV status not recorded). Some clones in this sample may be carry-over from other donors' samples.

The CDR3 bases are TGTGCCAGCAGTTTTTTGGGACAGGGAAATAATGAGCAGTTCTTC. Its protein is CASSFLGQGNNEQFF. The chain has TRBV9 and TRBJ2-1; 9 nucleotides line up with TRBD1. The CDR3 covers 15 residues. The trim removed 5 bases at V and 7 bases at J, leaving 10 bases unmatched. Germline CDR1 reads SGDLS; CDR2 reads YYNGEE.